The sequence of this T cell receptor beta chain was determined in a study of blood T cell repertoires in COVID-19. Repertoires were generated with immunoSEQ multiplex PCR, while TCRdb's copy carries only in-frame clones and drops some. The sample contains about 140,000 clones, over 70% of which appear only once. The sample comprised peripheral blood. The TCR comes from a man aged 55-75 years with active or convalescent COVID-19.

CDR3 residues: CASKEELNAYEQYF. As DNA, the CDR3 is TGTGCCAGCAAAGAAGAGCTGAACGCCTACGAGCAGTACTTC. The chain joins TRBV2 to TRBJ2-7; unclear D gene. V lost 7 bases and J lost 2, with 15 bases in between. Germline lookup yields CDR1 SNHLY and CDR2 FYNNEI. The CDR3 spans 14 residues.